One sample yielded the 21 T cell receptor beta chains listed below, sequenced in a study of OX40 agonist ivuxolimab in advanced cancers. Profiling relied on immunoSEQ multiplex PCR, and the TCRdb table lists in-frame clones only, not all of them. The table records tens of thousands of clones, 75% to 90% of them present only once. Source: CD4+ or CD8+ T cells sorted from blood, taken in a trial of the OX40 agonist ivuxolimab. Receptors originate from an adult with an advanced solid tumor such as melanoma, head and neck, liver or kidney cancer.

Written as DNA, the CDR3 is TGCGCCAGCAGCTTGTTAGGGACTAGCGGGGCTGAGTACCAAGAGACCCAGTACTTC. Encoded protein: CASSLLGTSGAEYQETQYF. This rearrangement joins TRBV5-1 to TRBJ2-5, with 13 bases that match TRBD2. J was trimmed by 0 bases and V by 1 base; bases with no gene match: 9. Looked up from germline, CDR1 is SGHRS and CDR2 is YFSETQ. CDR3 size: 19 residues.

The chain links TRBV29-1 to TRBJ2-2; perhaps TRBD1 as D (5 bases). In germline, CDR1 is SQVTM, CDR2 ANQGSEA. This CDR3 has 14 amino acids. Trimming cost V 3 bases and J 1 base, with 9 bases left between them. The CDR3 coding sequence is TGCAGCGTTGATCGGCAGGGGAACACCGGGGAGCTGTTTTTT. Protein product: CSVDRQGNTGELFF.

The CDR3 here is CASSSPGGSYEQYF. DNA of the CDR3: TGTGCCAGCAGTTCCCCGGGGGGCTCCTACGAGCAGTACTTC. The V call is TRBV2, the J call TRBJ2-7, with 7 bases fitting TRBD2. CDR3 length equals 14 residues. CDR1 is SNHLY and CDR2 is FYNNEI in the germline V gene. With V trimmed by 5 bases and J by 0 bases, 4 bases remained unmatched. The variable domain in full, with the rest retrieved from reference TRBV2 and TRBJ2-7, is EPEVTQTPSHQVTQMGQEVILRCVPISNHLYFYWYRQILGQKVEFLVSFYNNEISEKSEIFDDQFSVERPDGSNFTLKIRSTKLEDSAMYFCASSSPGGSYEQYFGPGTRLTVT.

The chain recombines TRBV5-6 with TRBJ2-2, with TRBD1 matching over 7 bases. CDR3 length: 15 residues. The germline V gene encodes CDR1 SGHDT and CDR2 YYEEEE. With 0 bases clipped from V and 4 bases from J, the junction kept 3 bases outside the gene matches. CDR3 in amino acids: CASSLGTGVTGELFF. The CDR3 region has the DNA TGTGCCAGCAGCTTGGGGACAGGCGTCACCGGGGAGCTGTTTTTT.

This chain uses TRBV5-6 with TRBJ2-7; 9 bases are shared with TRBD1. Unmatched junction bases numbered 2, after V lost 4 bases and J lost 3 bases. Germline assignment: CDR1 SGHDT and CDR2 YYEEEE. This CDR3 comprises 13 residues. CDR3 residues: CASSRDRVYEQYF. In DNA, the CDR3 is TGTGCCAGCAGCCGGGACAGGGTCTACGAGCAGTACTTC.

Details on this clone: An end of the junction does not agree with germline; a read error may underlie this. The chain couples TRBV7-7 to TRBJ2-3; TRBD2 aligns across 9 bases. This CDR3 has 16 amino acids. Per germline, CDR1 SSHAT and CDR2 FNYEAQ (reference sequence). The CDR3 sequence is CASSLVSSGMTDTQYF. The CDR3 DNA is TGTGCTAGCAGCTTAGTTTCTAGCGGGATGACAGATACGCAGTATTTT.

The rearrangement uses TRBV5-1 and TRBJ1-1, with 11 bases fitting TRBD1. Germline V gene sequence: CDR1 SGHRS, CDR2 YFSETQ. This CDR3 region has 13 residues. Trimming at V came to 5 bases and at J to 10 bases, leaving 7 bases not matched to a gene. Here the CDR3 reads CASRVGQGEAAFF. The CDR3 nucleotides read TGCGCCAGCAGAGTGGGACAGGGGGAAGCAGCTTTCTTT.

The V and J genes are TRBV6-5 and TRBJ2-2; 9 bases map to TRBD2. V was pared by 3 bases and J by 1 base, with 3 bases of the junction left unmatched. The germline V gene encodes CDR1 MNHEY and CDR2 SVGAGI. The length of the CDR3 is 16 residues. The CDR3 nucleotides read TGTGCCAGCAGTTATCCAGCGGGAGGGAACACCGGGGAGCTGTTTTTT. Its protein product is CASSYPAGGNTGELFF.

The J gene is TRBJ2-1, the V gene TRBV13; no clear D gene. The CDR3 runs 11 residues. Germline V CDR1 and CDR2: PRHDT, FYEKMQ (reference sequence). V was cut by 1 base and J by 12 bases, with 7 bases left in between. The CDR3 sequence: CASSLVRMQFF. CDR3 nucleotides: TGTGCCAGCAGCTTAGTACGAATGCAGTTCTTC.

The V and J genes are TRBV19 and TRBJ2-3; 8 bases fit TRBD1. Unmatched junction bases numbered 4, after V lost 7 bases and J lost 1 base. There are 14 residues in the CDR3. Germline assignment: CDR1 LNHDA and CDR2 SQIVND (reference sequence). The DNA of the CDR3 is TGTGCCAGTAAGACAGGGGTAGGCACAGATACGCAGTATTTT. Translated, it gives CASKTGVGTDTQYF.

The chain uses TRBV6-5 and TRBJ2-5, with 10 bases matching TRBD2. The V gene's germline CDR1 is MNHEY and CDR2 SVGAGI. The CDR3 extends over 13 amino acids. Germline trimming cut 8 bases from V and 1 base from J; bases unmatched to any gene: 1. CDR3 residues: CASLAGGQETQYF. The CDR3 region has the DNA TGTGCCAGCTTAGCGGGAGGCCAAGAGACCCAGTACTTC.

The DNA for the CDR3 is TGTGCCAGTAGACCACAGGGGGGGGGCAATCAGCCCCAGCATTTT. It is translated as CASRPQGGGNQPQHF. The chain uses TRBV19 and TRBJ1-5; 8 bases match TRBD1. The length of the CDR3 is 15 residues. V lost 6 bases, J lost 2 bases, and 6 bases stayed unmatched. CDR1 and CDR2 (germline): LNHDA, SQIVND (reference sequence).

This sequence joins TRBV16 and TRBJ1-5; D gene ambiguous. This CDR3 has 13 residues. Trimming took 4 bases from V and 2 from J, leaving 6 bases between them. Looked up from germline, CDR1 is KGHSY and CDR2 is FQNENV. CDR3 region: CASSPAGNQPQHF. Written as DNA, the CDR3 is TGTGCCAGCAGCCCCGCCGGCAATCAGCCCCAGCATTTT.

CDR3 residues: CASSLSWTAIYEQYF. DNA of the CDR3: TGTGCCAGCAGCTTGAGTTGGACAGCGATCTACGAGCAGTACTTC. V is TRBV5-6 and J is TRBJ2-7; a possible D gene is TRBD1 (6 bases). Germline-derived CDR1 and CDR2 are SGHDT and YYEEEE. Trimming took 1 base from V and 3 from J, leaving 14 bases between them. This CDR3 has 15 amino acids.

V is TRBV19 and J is TRBJ2-1; D assignment may be TRBD1 or TRBD2 (5 bases each). Germline CDR1 is LNHDA and CDR2 is SQIVND (reference sequence). This CDR3 has 14 amino acids. V was trimmed by 6 bases and J by 8 bases, leaving 17 bases between them. Here the CDR3 DNA reads TGTGCCAGTAGGCCGGGACGTCTAGGCGATGAGCAGTTCTTC. Amino acid sequence: CASRPGRLGDEQFF.

CDR3 DNA sequence: TGTGCCAGCAGCGTAATCGGGAGGGGAGAACTGTTTTTT. This encodes CASSVIGRGELFF. The V call is TRBV9, the J call TRBJ1-4; possible D gene TRBD1, 5 bases. The CDR3 covers 13 residues. Trimming pared 1 base from V and 12 bases from J, leaving 13 bases between. CDR1 and CDR2 (germline): SGDLS, YYNGEE.

This CDR3 is CASSLAKETGTQYF. The DNA of the CDR3 is TGCGCCAGCAGCTTGGCCAAGGAGACTGGGACCCAGTACTTC. This chain connects TRBV5-1 to TRBJ2-5; D ambiguous. V lost 0 bases and J 7 bases, leaving 13 bases between the germline ends. This CDR3 comprises 14 residues. Germline loops: CDR1 SGHRS, CDR2 YFSETQ.

The chain is built from TRBV2 and TRBJ2-1, with 10 bases aligning to TRBD2. The CDR3 is 14 residues long. V shed 4 bases and J 6 bases; nucleotides not matched to a gene: 3. Germline CDR1 SNHLY, CDR2 FYNNEI. In DNA, the CDR3 is TGTGCCAGCAGTGTACTAGCGGGACGCAATGAGCAGTTCTTC. Its protein is CASSVLAGRNEQFF.

V usage is TRBV10-3 and J usage is TRBJ2-7; D is possibly TRBD1 or TRBD2 (5 bases each). The CDR3 totals 12 residues. V was pared by 6 bases and J by 9 bases, with 15 bases between. Germline V lookup: CDR1 ENHRY, CDR2 SYGVKD. This CDR3 reads CAIRDTTTRQYF. DNA for the CDR3: TGTGCCATCAGGGACACGACTACGAGGCAGTACTTC.

The chain combines TRBV6-5 with TRBJ1-1, with D perhaps matching TRBD1 (6 bases). The CDR3 consists of 16 residues. V shed 4 bases and J shed 1 base, with 16 bases lying between them. Germline CDR1 reads MNHEY; CDR2 reads SVGAGI. The CDR3: CASSFKILDRNTEAFF. The CDR3 nucleotides read TGTGCCAGCAGTTTCAAAATATTGGACAGGAACACTGAAGCTTTCTTT.

This chain links TRBV6-1 with TRBJ1-2, with D possibly TRBD1 on 5 matching bases. Trimming took 6 bases from V and 7 from J, leaving 15 bases between them. CDR1 and CDR2 (germline): MNHNS, SASEGT. The CDR3 is made up of 13 amino acids. The CDR3 is CASSEGRSGGYTF. The CDR3 region has the DNA TGTGCCAGCAGCGAGGGGAGAAGTGGTGGCTACACCTTC.